This TCR beta chain emerged from a study of shared clonotypes between healthy human individuals. About the study: Plates per donor: three CD4 naive, three CD4 memory, two CD8 naive, one CD8 memory.

The protocol was immunoSEQ multiplex PCR, while the TCRdb copy is restricted to in-frame clones and leaves out a portion. The sample lists roughly 650,000 clones; 97% were seen once. V was trimmed by 3 bases and J by 1 base, leaving 9 bases between them. The CDR3 covers 14 residues. Germline V gene lookup returns CDR1 MDHEN and CDR2 SYDVKM. Comment on this clone: The antigen is unknown.

Findings and limits, study-wide: Few donors limited the genetic and exposure-history diversity represented.

Into CD45RA+ naive and CD45RA-negative memory subsets, the CD4+ cells were split. This TCR came from a woman aged 30 to 39 in good health. The chain is built from TRBV28 and TRBJ2-5; D remains ambiguous. Sequencing was carried out using naive CD4+ T cells sorted from blood. Subset in this sample: CD45RA+ positively selected. Here the CDR3 DNA reads TGTGCCAGCAGTTTTAGTTACAGCCAAGAGACCCAGTACTTC. Protein product: CASSFSYSQETQYF.